Presented here are 14 T cell receptor beta chains from one specimen sequenced in a study of T cell changes during pregnancy in multiple sclerosis. The protocol was immunoSEQ multiplex PCR, while the TCRdb copy is restricted to in-frame clones and leaves out a portion. The sample carries over 90,000 clones, around 91% recorded once. Sequences were derived from peripheral blood, sampled after pregnancy. Receptors originate from a female donor with multiple sclerosis, enrolled in a pregnancy study.

This clone was detected once. The chain carries TRBV5-1 and TRBJ2-7; 10 nucleotides agree with TRBD1. Unmatched junction bases numbered 3, after V lost 2 bases and J lost 4 bases. This CDR3 comprises 14 residues. In germline, CDR1 is SGHRS, CDR2 YFSETQ. CDR3 DNA sequence: TGCGCCAGCAGCTTCGGGACAGGGGTATACGAGCAGTACTTC. It is translated as CASSFGTGVYEQYF.

The chain couples TRBV10-2 to TRBJ2-1, with 9 bases fitting TRBD2. This CDR3 is 17 amino acids long. The ends lost 8 bases at V and 4 bases at J; junction bases unmatched: 15. The V gene's germline CDR1 is WSHSY and CDR2 SAAADI. For the CDR3, the DNA is TGCGCCAGCGGACCGGGTGTGGCGGGAGGGGTTTACAATGAGCAGTTCTTC. It encodes CASGPGVAGGVYNEQFF.

The CDR3 sequence: CASSSGTGNTGELFF. The CDR3 DNA sequence: TGTGCCAGCAGTTCCGGGACAGGGAACACCGGGGAGCTGTTTTTT. This chain connects TRBV7-2 to TRBJ2-2; 8 bases map to TRBD1. Germline CDR1 is SGHTA and CDR2 is FQGNSA. Losses at the gene ends were 6 bases for V and 1 base for J; bases not matched to a gene: 4. This CDR3 spans 15 amino acids.

The chain carries TRBV28 and TRBJ1-2, with a possible D match to TRBD1 (6 bases). Germline CDR1 is MDHEN and CDR2 is SYDVKM. The CDR3 consists of 14 residues. V was shortened by 5 bases and J by 0 bases, with 10 bases between the two germline ends. The CDR3 DNA sequence: TGTGCCAGCAGTCCCAACAGGGCTAACTATGGCTACACCTTC. Protein: CASSPNRANYGYTF.

The genes are TRBV9 and TRBJ2-7; possible D gene TRBD1, 6 bases. V was trimmed by 2 bases and J by 1 base, leaving 13 bases between them. The CDR3 totals 15 residues. CDR1 SGDLS and CDR2 YYNGEE come from the germline V gene. The CDR3 region is CASSVGQSPSYEQYF. DNA for the CDR3: TGTGCCAGCAGCGTGGGACAATCCCCTTCCTACGAGCAGTACTTC.

The CDR3 DNA reads as TGTGCCTGGTACCTTCCAGGGATAAGAGAAACTAATGAAAAACTGTTTTTT. Protein: CAWYLPGIRETNEKLFF. This chain uses TRBV30 with TRBJ1-4; D is possibly TRBD1 (5 bases). The CDR3 has 17 residues. The germline CDR1 and CDR2 sequences are GTSNPN and SVGIG (reference sequence). The ends were cut back, 5 bases at V and 1 base at J, with 20 bases in the middle.

The J gene is TRBJ2-6, the V gene TRBV6-5; D gene unclear. This CDR3 has 14 residues. Germline V gene data show CDR1 as MNHEY and CDR2 as SVGAGI. The ends were cut back, 7 bases at V and 1 base at J, with 8 bases in the middle. CDR3 sequence reads: CASKELSGANVLTF. The DNA of the CDR3 is TGTGCCAGCAAAGAACTTTCTGGGGCCAACGTCCTGACTTTC.

CDR3 nucleotide sequence: TGCGCCAGCAGTATGAGGGGGCATGGCTATGGCTACACCTTC. As protein: CASSMRGHGYGYTF. The rearrangement uses TRBV5-1 and TRBJ1-2; 7 nucleotides align to TRBD1. V shed 5 bases, J shed 4 bases, and the junction held 8 bases outside the gene matches. The CDR3 length is 14 residues. CDR1 and CDR2 (germline): SGHRS, YFSETQ.

The chain carries TRBV5-1 and TRBJ1-3; D is unresolved. Germline V gene data show CDR1 as SGHRS and CDR2 as YFSETQ. This CDR3 has 14 residues. V shed 4 bases and J shed 0 bases, with 8 bases lying between them. The CDR3 DNA sequence: TGCGCCAGCAGCGCCGGTTCCTCTGGAAACACCATATATTTT. It yields the protein CASSAGSSGNTIYF.

This clone was counted once. The chain carries TRBV27 and TRBJ1-1; 8 nucleotides match TRBD1. Trimming took 2 bases from V and 12 from J; bases not matched to a gene: 17. Germline V gives CDR1 MNHEY, CDR2 SMNVEV (reference sequence). There are 16 residues in the CDR3. Written as DNA, the CDR3 is TGTGCCAGCAGTTTAAGTTTTGAGTCCGGACAGGGAATGACTTTCTTT. Translation gives CASSLSFESGQGMTFF.

This clone was counted a few times. J is TRBJ2-3 and V is TRBV2, with D perhaps matching TRBD2 (5 bases). Deletions cut 1 base from V and 3 bases from J, with 14 bases between. CDR3 size: 16 residues. Germline V gene sequence: CDR1 SNHLY, CDR2 FYNNEI. This chain's CDR3 is CASSEEGAGGTDTQYF. DNA of the CDR3: TGTGCCAGCAGTGAAGAGGGTGCGGGTGGAACAGATACGCAGTATTTT.

This sequence joins TRBV27 and TRBJ2-2; weak D call: TRBD1 (5 bases). Germline V lookup: CDR1 MNHEY, CDR2 SMNVEV (reference sequence). CDR3 length: 14 amino acids. Trimming removed 5 bases at V and 0 bases at J, with 7 bases between. In nucleotides, the CDR3 is TGTGCCAGCAGTATAGGGGCGAACACCGGGGAGCTGTTTTTT. Amino acid sequence: CASSIGANTGELFF.

The gene calls are TRBV5-1 and TRBJ1-2, with 9 nucleotides matching TRBD1. Per the germline V gene, CDR1 is SGHRS and CDR2 is YFSETQ. Trimming took 2 bases from V and 4 from J; bases not matched to a gene: 3. This CDR3 comprises 14 residues. CDR3: CASSFSTGGYGYTF. The CDR3 DNA is TGCGCCAGCAGCTTTTCGACAGGGGGCTATGGCTACACCTTC.

The genes are TRBV7-9 and TRBJ1-1; D gene unclear. The V end lost 11 bases, the J end lost 4 bases, and 17 bases lay between the germline ends. The germline CDR1 and CDR2 sequences are SEHNR and FQNEAQ (reference sequence). The CDR3 has 13 amino acids. CDR3 sequence reads: CAAKIRGGTEAFF. CDR3 sequence (DNA): TGTGCCGCGAAGATCCGGGGAGGCACTGAAGCTTTCTTT.